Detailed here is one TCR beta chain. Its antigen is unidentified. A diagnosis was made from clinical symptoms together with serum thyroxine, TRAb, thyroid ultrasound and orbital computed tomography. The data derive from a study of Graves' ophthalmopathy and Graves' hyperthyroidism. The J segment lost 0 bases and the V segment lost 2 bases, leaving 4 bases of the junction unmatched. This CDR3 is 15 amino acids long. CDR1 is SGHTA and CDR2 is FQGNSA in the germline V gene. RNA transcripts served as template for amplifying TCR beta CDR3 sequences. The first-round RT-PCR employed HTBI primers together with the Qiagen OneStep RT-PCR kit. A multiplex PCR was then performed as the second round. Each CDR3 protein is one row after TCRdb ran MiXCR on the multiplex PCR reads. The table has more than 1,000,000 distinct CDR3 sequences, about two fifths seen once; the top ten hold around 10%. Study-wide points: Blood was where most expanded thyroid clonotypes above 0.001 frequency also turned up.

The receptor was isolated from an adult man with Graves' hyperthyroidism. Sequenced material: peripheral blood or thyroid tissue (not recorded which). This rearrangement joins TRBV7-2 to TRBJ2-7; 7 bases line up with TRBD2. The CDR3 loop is CASSLNAGASYEQYF. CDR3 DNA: TGTGCCAGCAGCTTAAATGCGGGAGCCTCCTACGAGCAGTACTTC.